This TCR beta chain was sequenced during a study of blood T cell repertoires in COVID-19. The overall study: Sample material is recorded as cDNA or gDNA derived from T cells, B-cell-depleted T cells, or PBMCs.

This CDR3 has 14 residues. Looked up from germline, CDR1 is SNHLY and CDR2 is FYNNEI. V trimming: 5 bases; J trimming: 4 bases; junction bases outside the gene matches: 2. In this sample, this clone turned up once. Sequenced by immunoSEQ multiplex PCR; TCRdb stores in-frame clones only, minus some. The sample shows approximately 240,000 clones, roughly four fifths of them seen only once. This chain uses TRBV2 with TRBJ1-5; 10 bases align to TRBD1. The sequencing sample was made of PBMCs or T cells enriched from blood (not recorded which). The sequence was obtained from a woman aged 40-49 years with acute COVID-19. DNA of the CDR3: TGTGCCAGCAGTCCGGGACAGGGGAATCAGCCCCAGCATTTT. This codes for CASSPGQGNQPQHF.